These 28 T cell receptor beta chains were sequenced from one sample in a study of blood T cell repertoires in COVID-19. Sequenced by immunoSEQ multiplex PCR; TCRdb stores in-frame clones only, minus some. Among fewer than 350,000 clones, 75% to 90% were seen once, and the ten largest hold roughly 5%. Sequenced material: PBMCs or T cells enriched from blood (not recorded which). The source is a man in his fifties or sixties who had recovered from COVID-19.

The genes are TRBV5-4 and TRBJ2-4, with D perhaps matching TRBD2 (6 bases). This CDR3 is 17 amino acids long. Germline V gene data show CDR1 as SGHNT and CDR2 as YYREEE (reference sequence). Trimming pared 7 bases from V and 0 bases from J, leaving 20 bases between. In DNA, the CDR3 is TGTGCCAGCGTATCATCCGGACTACCCCTAGCCAAAAACATTCAGTACTTC. Protein sequence: CASVSSGLPLAKNIQYF.

The rearrangement uses TRBV15 and TRBJ2-1, with TRBD2 matching over 8 bases. The CDR3 length is 16 residues. In germline, CDR1 is LNHNV, CDR2 YYDKDF (reference sequence). V lost 2 bases to trimming and J lost 0 bases; unmatched junction nucleotides: 3. The CDR3 sequence is CATSRTSGSSYNEQFF. In DNA, the CDR3 is TGTGCCACCAGCAGAACTAGCGGAAGCTCCTACAATGAGCAGTTCTTC.

The V call is TRBV4-1, the J call TRBJ2-1, with TRBD2 matching over 12 bases. V lost 4 bases and J lost 8; bases outside the gene matches: 6. CDR3 length: 15 amino acids. Germline V gene data show CDR1 as MGHRA and CDR2 as YSYEKL. CDR3 in amino acids: CASSPRTSGIHEQFF. In DNA form, the CDR3 reads TGCGCCAGCAGCCCGAGGACTAGCGGGATTCATGAGCAGTTCTTC.

The chain uses TRBV5-1 and TRBJ2-5, with 7 bases lining up with TRBD2. The CDR3 has 16 residues. With 5 bases clipped from V and 5 bases from J, the junction kept 15 bases outside the gene matches. Germline assignment: CDR1 SGHRS and CDR2 YFSETQ. Here the CDR3 DNA reads TGCGCCAGCAGTGGTCGGGAGCGGGACGTGGGGGAGACCCAGTACTTC. Its protein product is CASSGRERDVGETQYF.

J is TRBJ1-2 and V is TRBV7-8; the D gene is possibly TRBD1 (5 bases). The CDR3 runs 17 residues. V gave up 1 base and J gave up 1 base, with 16 bases separating them. CDR1 SGHVS and CDR2 FQNEAQ come from the germline V gene. CDR3 nucleotide sequence: TGTGCCAGCAGCTTAGAGGTCAGGAGGGGAGATAACTATGGCTACACCTTC. Its translation is CASSLEVRRGDNYGYTF. Drawing the rest from reference TRBV7-8 and TRBJ1-2, the complete variable domain is GAGVSQSPRYKVAKRGQDVALRCDPISGHVSLFWYQQALGQGPEFLTYFQNEAQLDKSGLPSDRFFAERPEGSVSTLKIQRTQQEDSAVYLCASSLEVRRGDNYGYTFGSGTRLTVV.

The V gene is TRBV6-5, the J gene TRBJ2-1; a possible D gene is TRBD1 (6 bases). Trimming took off 8 bases at V and 6 bases at J, with 11 bases between the two ends. Germline loops: CDR1 MNHEY, CDR2 SVGAGI. This CDR3 comprises 12 residues. The CDR3 is CASLGAGNEQFF. CDR3 DNA sequence: TGTGCCAGCTTGGGGGCGGGCAATGAGCAGTTCTTC.

CDR3 region: CASSQDRGAIQMGANVLTF. In DNA, the CDR3 is TGTGCCAGCAGCCAAGATCGGGGGGCGATTCAAATGGGGGCCAACGTCCTGACTTTC. The chain recombines TRBV3-1 (or the pseudogene TRBV3-2) with TRBJ2-6; maybe TRBD2 (7 bases). Germline CDR1 LGHDT, CDR2 YNNKEL (reference sequence). Trimming took 0 bases from V and 4 from J, leaving 19 bases between them. The CDR3 sequence is 19 residues long.

Only one count was recorded for this clone. V gene TRBV6-4 combines with J gene TRBJ1-5; 7 nucleotides align to TRBD1. CDR3 length: 16 residues. Trimming removed 0 bases from V and 6 bases from J; junction bases left unmatched: 8. The V gene's germline CDR1 is MRHNA and CDR2 SNTAGT. CDR3 protein: CASSDSSGGRRQPQHF. CDR3 sequence (DNA): TGTGCCAGCAGTGACTCCTCAGGGGGGCGGCGTCAGCCCCAGCATTTT.

DNA of the CDR3: TGTGCCAGCAGCTTAAGGGCAGGCCCCACAGATACGCAGTATTTT. Translating gives CASSLRAGPTDTQYF. The V call is TRBV7-3, the J call TRBJ2-3; D remains ambiguous. V lost 1 base to trimming and J lost 2 bases, with 10 bases between them. The CDR3 totals 15 residues. The germline V gene encodes CDR1 SGHTA and CDR2 FQGTGA.

V and J are TRBV6-1 and TRBJ2-7; D may be TRBD1 (5 bases). The CDR3 has 13 amino acids. V was clipped by 1 base and J by 3 bases, with 7 bases between them. CDR1 is MNHNS and CDR2 is SASEGT in the germline V gene. For the CDR3, the DNA is TGTGCCAGCAGTGAAGACCAGGGCTACGAGCAGTACTTC. It encodes CASSEDQGYEQYF.

The J gene is TRBJ1-1, the V gene TRBV28; D is unresolved. V was clipped by 11 bases and J by 3 bases, with 13 bases between them. The CDR3 extends over 12 amino acids. Germline CDR1 is MDHEN and CDR2 is SYDVKM. DNA of the CDR3: TGTGCCGCGGGAGGGTTTCACACTGAAGCTTTCTTT. This translates into CAAGGFHTEAFF. Together with reference TRBV28 and TRBJ1-1, the CDR3 gives the full variable domain: DVKVTQSSRYLVKRTGEKVFLECVQDMDHENMFWYRQDPGLGLRLIYFSYDVKMKEKGDIPEGYSVSREKKERFSLILESASTNQTSMYLCAAGGFHTEAFFGQGTRLTVV.

This chain connects TRBV5-4 to TRBJ2-7, with a tentative D call TRBD1 (5 bases). Per germline, CDR1 SGHNT and CDR2 YYREEE (reference sequence). With 1 base removed from V and 0 bases from J, the gap between germline ends came to 11 bases. There are 15 residues in the CDR3. The CDR3 DNA reads as TGTGCCAGCAGCTTGTGGGGCGGCAGCTCCTACGAGCAGTACTTC. Protein product: CASSLWGGSSYEQYF.

The V gene is TRBV14, the J gene TRBJ2-1, with TRBD2 matching 7 bases. Germline V gene lookup returns CDR1 SGHDN and CDR2 FVKESK. Germline trimming cut 3 bases from V and 4 bases from J; bases unmatched to any gene: 6. The CDR3 has 15 residues. CDR3 nucleotides: TGTGCCAGCAGCCAGGTAGCGGGTCTTTACAATGAGCAGTTCTTC. Its protein is CASSQVAGLYNEQFF.

This clone was counted once. This chain connects TRBV6-5 to TRBJ1-2, with 7 bases lining up with TRBD1. J gave up 8 bases and V 5 bases, and 14 bases lay outside the gene matches. This CDR3 region has 15 residues. Germline V CDR1 and CDR2: MNHEY, SVGAGI. Here the CDR3 DNA reads TGTGCCAGCAGTCTGTACTCTCTACAGGGGAAAGGCTACACCTTC. It encodes CASSLYSLQGKGYTF.

The CDR3 sequence is CASSYTSEARGEQFF. DNA for the CDR3: TGTGCCAGCAGTTACACGTCCGAGGCCAGGGGGGAGCAGTTCTTC. The rearrangement links TRBV6-5 to TRBJ2-1; TRBD1 matches at 7 bases. Germline values: CDR1 MNHEY, CDR2 SVGAGI. V lost 2 bases to trimming and J lost 10 bases; unmatched junction nucleotides: 11. CDR3 length: 15 residues.

This chain uses TRBV7-9 with TRBJ1-2; tentative D call: TRBD1 (6 bases). V shed 8 bases and J shed 7 bases, with 11 bases lying between them. CDR1 SEHNR and CDR2 FQNEAQ come from the germline V gene (reference sequence). The CDR3 runs 11 residues. CDR3 coding DNA: TGTGCCAGCGGGAGACAGGTTGGCTACACCTTC. Translating gives CASGRQVGYTF.

V is TRBV28 and J is TRBJ1-5; 7 positions match TRBD1. CDR1 and CDR2 from the germline V gene are MDHEN and SYDVKM. The CDR3 is made up of 15 amino acids. V was pared by 7 bases and J by 0 bases, with 6 bases of the junction left unmatched. CDR3 nucleotides: TGTGCCAGCACCTTCGGGACAGCTAGCAATCAGCCCCAGCATTTT. It specifies CASTFGTASNQPQHF.

A remark on this clone: Different DNA sequences within this sample yield the same CDR3. V and J are TRBV19 and TRBJ2-2, with 11 nucleotides matching TRBD1. This CDR3 comprises 14 residues. The J segment lost 8 bases and the V segment lost 3 bases, leaving 2 bases of the junction unmatched. Germline V gene lookup returns CDR1 LNHDA and CDR2 SQIVND (reference sequence). The CDR3 DNA reads as TGTGCCAGTAGTATGGACAGGGGGCCTGGGGAGCTGTTTTTT. Its protein is CASSMDRGPGELFF.

V and J are TRBV5-4 and TRBJ2-7; a possible D gene is TRBD2 (6 bases). The CDR3 runs 15 residues. The germline V and J ends were trimmed by 2 bases and 1 base, with 13 bases remaining between them. The germline V gene has CDR1 SGHNT and CDR2 YYREEE (reference sequence). CDR3 DNA sequence: TGTGCCAGCAGCTTTAGGGAGGCGGGGTCCTACGAGCAGTACTTC. As protein: CASSFREAGSYEQYF.

The CDR3 coding sequence is TGTGCCAGCAGCTTCGACATACTCTATGGCTACACCTTC. Its protein product is CASSFDILYGYTF. This chain joins TRBV7-8 and TRBJ1-2; no reliable D call. Germline CDR1 SGHVS, CDR2 FQNEAQ. The CDR3 is made up of 13 amino acids. V shed 3 bases and J shed 4 bases, with 9 bases lying between them.

This chain uses TRBV6-5 with TRBJ1-1; 7 positions match TRBD1. The J segment lost 4 bases and the V segment lost 6 bases, leaving 5 bases of the junction unmatched. CDR1 MNHEY and CDR2 SVGAGI come from the germline V gene. This CDR3 is 13 amino acids long. The CDR3 here is CASRRQGSTEAFF. The CDR3 region has the DNA TGTGCCAGCAGAAGACAGGGTAGCACTGAAGCTTTCTTT.

This chain uses TRBV9 with TRBJ2-7; D is perhaps TRBD2 (6 bases). V shed 3 bases and J shed 2 bases, with 15 bases lying between them. This CDR3 is 15 amino acids long. Looked up from germline, CDR1 is SGDLS and CDR2 is YYNGEE. The CDR3 loop is CASSALGTRPYEQYF. Written as DNA, the CDR3 is TGTGCCAGCAGCGCATTAGGGACTCGACCCTACGAGCAGTACTTC.

The genes are TRBV19 and TRBJ2-1, with a tentative D call TRBD2 (6 bases). The CDR3 is 16 residues long. Germline V lookup: CDR1 LNHDA, CDR2 SQIVND (reference sequence). Trimming shortened V by 3 bases and J by 0 bases, and 12 bases separated the two germline ends. The CDR3 loop reads CASSIPTSSSYNEQFF. The CDR3 DNA reads TGTGCCAGTAGTATCCCCACTAGCAGCTCCTACAATGAGCAGTTCTTC.

This CDR3 is CASRSSYNSPLHF. In DNA form, the CDR3 reads TGTGCCAGCAGGAGCTCCTATAATTCACCCCTCCACTTT. The rearrangement uses TRBV7-6 and TRBJ1-6; D is unclear. The CDR3 is 13 residues long. Germline CDR1 SGHVS, CDR2 FNYEAQ. Deletions cut 6 bases from V and 0 bases from J, with 3 bases between.

The rearrangement links TRBV5-1 to TRBJ1-4; the match to TRBD1 covers 7 bases. CDR1 and CDR2 from the germline V gene are SGHRS and YFSETQ. This CDR3 region has 16 residues. V shed 3 bases, J shed 0 bases, and the junction held 5 bases outside the gene matches. In DNA form, the CDR3 reads TGCGCCAGCAGCTCCAGGGGGAGTGCAACTAATGAAAAACTGTTTTTT. Encoded protein: CASSSRGSATNEKLFF.

This clone was counted only a few times. V usage is TRBV10-3 and J usage is TRBJ2-7; TRBD2 matches at 13 bases. The CDR3 is made up of 14 amino acids. Germline assignment: CDR1 ENHRY and CDR2 SYGVKD. The trim removed 11 bases at V and 5 bases at J, leaving 9 bases unmatched. CDR3 DNA sequence: TGTGCCGTCGGGTACGGACTAGCGGGAGACGAGCAGTACTTC. Its protein product is CAVGYGLAGDEQYF.

The chain employs TRBV28 and TRBJ2-2, with a possible D match to TRBD1 (6 bases). Germline V gene data show CDR1 as MDHEN and CDR2 as SYDVKM. The V and J ends lost 5 bases and 7 bases respectively, with 11 bases between them. This CDR3 comprises 13 residues. The CDR3 bases are TGTGCCAGCAGTACACAGGGAAACGGGGAGCTGTTTTTT. Translation: CASSTQGNGELFF.

The V call is TRBV7-2, the J call TRBJ2-2, with D hard to call. The CDR3 covers 14 residues. Trimming stripped 6 bases from V and 3 bases from J, with 11 bases between. Per the germline V gene, CDR1 is SGHTA and CDR2 is FQGNSA. The chain's CDR3 is CASSSTPYTGELFF. For the CDR3, the DNA is TGTGCCAGCAGTTCTACCCCCTACACCGGGGAGCTGTTTTTT.